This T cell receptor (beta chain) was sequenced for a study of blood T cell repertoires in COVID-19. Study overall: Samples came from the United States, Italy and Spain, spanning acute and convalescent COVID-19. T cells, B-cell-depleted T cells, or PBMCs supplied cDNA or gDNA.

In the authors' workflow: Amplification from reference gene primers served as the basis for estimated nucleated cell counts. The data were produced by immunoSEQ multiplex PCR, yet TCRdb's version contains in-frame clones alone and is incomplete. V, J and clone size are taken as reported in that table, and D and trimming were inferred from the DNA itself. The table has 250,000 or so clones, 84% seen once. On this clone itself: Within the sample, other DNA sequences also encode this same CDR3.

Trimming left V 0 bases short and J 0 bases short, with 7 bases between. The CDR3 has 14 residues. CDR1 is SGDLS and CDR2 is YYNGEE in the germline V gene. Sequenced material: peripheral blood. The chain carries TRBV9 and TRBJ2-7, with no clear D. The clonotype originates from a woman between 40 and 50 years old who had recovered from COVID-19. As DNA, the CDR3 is TGTGCCAGCAGCGTAGGCGGAAGCTCCTACGAGCAGTACTTC. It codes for CASSVGGSSYEQYF.